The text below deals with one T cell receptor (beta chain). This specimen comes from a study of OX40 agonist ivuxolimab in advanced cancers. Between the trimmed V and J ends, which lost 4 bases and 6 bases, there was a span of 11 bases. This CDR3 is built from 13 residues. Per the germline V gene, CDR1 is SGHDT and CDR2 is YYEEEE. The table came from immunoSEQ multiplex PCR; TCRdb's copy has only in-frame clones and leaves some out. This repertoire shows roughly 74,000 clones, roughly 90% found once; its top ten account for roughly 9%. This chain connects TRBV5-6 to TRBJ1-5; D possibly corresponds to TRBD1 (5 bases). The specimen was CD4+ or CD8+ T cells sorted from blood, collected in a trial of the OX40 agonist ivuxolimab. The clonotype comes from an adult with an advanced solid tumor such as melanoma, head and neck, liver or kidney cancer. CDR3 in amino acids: CASSLGGSQPQHF. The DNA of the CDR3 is TGTGCCAGCAGCCTGGGGGGGTCTCAGCCCCAGCATTTT.